This TCR beta chain was profiled in a study of OX40 agonist ivuxolimab in advanced cancers. Whole-study context: The patients received ivuxolimab by intravenous route every 2 weeks at 0.01 to 10 mg/kg. Patients enrolled in dose escalation were diagnosed with hepatocellular carcinoma, melanoma, renal cell or head and neck cancer. Partial responses were seen in three patients, one with hepatocellular carcinoma and two with cutaneous melanoma.

The CDR3 spans 16 residues. Trimming removed 2 bases from V and 2 bases from J; junction bases left unmatched: 2. From germline, CDR1 is MDHEN and CDR2 SYDVKM. TCRdb's copy holds only in-frame clones and misses some; the assay was immunoSEQ multiplex PCR. The data contain more than 60,000 clones, roughly 84% of them seen just once; the ten biggest clones take up 27%. Autoimmune disease history or systemic immunosuppression was exclusionary. The source of this sequence is an adult with an advanced solid tumor such as melanoma, head and neck, liver or kidney cancer. The J gene is TRBJ2-3, the V gene TRBV28; TRBD1 aligns across 12 bases. The sequencing here drew on CD4+ or CD8+ T cells sorted from blood, taken in a trial of the OX40 agonist ivuxolimab. CDR3 loop: CASSLGTGGPTDTQYF. CDR3 coding DNA: TGTGCCAGCAGTTTAGGGACAGGGGGCCCCACAGATACGCAGTATTTT.